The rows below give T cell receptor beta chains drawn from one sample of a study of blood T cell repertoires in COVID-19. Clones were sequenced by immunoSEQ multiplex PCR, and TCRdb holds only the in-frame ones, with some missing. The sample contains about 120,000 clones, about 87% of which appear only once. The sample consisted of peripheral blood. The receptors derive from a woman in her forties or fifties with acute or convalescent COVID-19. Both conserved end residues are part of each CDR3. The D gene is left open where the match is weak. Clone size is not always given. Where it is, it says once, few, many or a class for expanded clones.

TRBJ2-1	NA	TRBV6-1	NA	CASSDLDSYYNEQFF	TGTGCCAGCAGTGATCTGGACTCGTATTACAATGAGCAGTTCTTC
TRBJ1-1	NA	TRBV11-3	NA	CASSLSGQNTEAFF	TGTGCCAGCAGCTTATCAGGACAGAACACTGAAGCTTTCTTT
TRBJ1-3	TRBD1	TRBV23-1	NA	CASVIYFRDRTISGNTIYF	TGCGCCAGCGTCATTTACTTCCGGGACAGGACTATATCTGGAAACACCATATATTTT
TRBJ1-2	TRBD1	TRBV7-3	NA	CASSPAPGGDYGYTF	TGTGCCAGCAGCCCCGCTCCAGGGGGAGACTATGGCTACACCTTC
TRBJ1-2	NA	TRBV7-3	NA	CASSTGRDAGGYTF	TGTGCCAGCAGCACCGGCAGGGACGCCGGGGGGTACACCTTC
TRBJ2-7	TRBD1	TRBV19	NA	CASSSLTGASYEQYF	TGTGCCAGTAGTTCACTAACAGGGGCTTCCTACGAGCAGTACTTC
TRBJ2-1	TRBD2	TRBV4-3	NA	CASSLAGGPYEQFF	TGCGCCAGCAGCCTAGCGGGAGGGCCTTACGAGCAGTTCTTC
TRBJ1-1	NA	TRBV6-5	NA	CASSFPGGITEAFF	TGTGCCAGCAGTTTCCCCGGGGGGATCACTGAAGCTTTCTTT
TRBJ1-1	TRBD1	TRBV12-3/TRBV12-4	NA	CASRRDRGAEAFF	TGTGCCAGCCGAAGAGACAGGGGTGCTGAAGCTTTCTTT
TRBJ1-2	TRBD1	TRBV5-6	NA	CASSLYETGDYGYTF	TGTGCCAGCAGCCTCTATGAGACAGGGGACTATGGCTACACCTTC
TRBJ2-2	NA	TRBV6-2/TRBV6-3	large	CASSYAPFSVGELFF	TGTGCCAGCAGTTACGCCCCCTTCAGCGTTGGGGAGCTGTTTTTT
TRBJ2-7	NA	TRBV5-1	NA	CASSLTMTGRGDYEQYF	TGCGCCAGCAGTCTAACGATGACAGGTCGAGGTGATTACGAGCAGTACTTC
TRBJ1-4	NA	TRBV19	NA	CATSLGGVGEKLFF	TGTGCCACCTCGCTCGGGGGGGTAGGCGAAAAACTGTTTTTT
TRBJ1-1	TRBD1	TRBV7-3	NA	CASSLKGQGSTEAFF	TGTGCCAGCAGCTTAAAAGGACAGGGTAGCACTGAAGCTTTCTTT
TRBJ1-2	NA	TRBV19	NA	CASSMLANYGYTF	TGTGCCAGTAGTATGTTGGCAAACTATGGCTACACCTTC